These 6 T cell receptor beta chains came from one sample sequenced in a study of blood T cell repertoires in COVID-19. Using immunoSEQ multiplex PCR, the repertoire was profiled, and TCRdb retains in-frame clones only, with some absent. The table has fewer than 130,000 clones, 85% to 90% seen once; the top ten hold roughly 3.3%. What was sequenced was peripheral blood. These receptors were obtained from a woman between 50 and 59 years old with acute or convalescent COVID-19.

This chain connects TRBV30 to TRBJ1-4, with D possibly matching TRBD1 (6 bases). The germline gives CDR1 GTSNPN, CDR2 SVGIG (reference sequence). V lost 3 bases to trimming and J lost 2 bases, with 16 bases between them. This CDR3 is built from 16 residues. CDR3 protein: CAWSRGHLLTNEKLFF. DNA for the CDR3: TGTGCCTGGAGCAGGGGACACCTACTCACTAATGAAAAACTGTTTTTT.

The chain is built from TRBV9 and TRBJ2-5; 9 nucleotides line up with TRBD1. CDR1 and CDR2 (germline): SGDLS, YYNGEE. V was clipped by 4 bases and J by 7 bases; unmatched bases: 2. This CDR3 is built from 12 residues. CDR3 sequence (DNA): TGTGCCAGCAGCAAGGGACAGGGGACCCAGTACTTC. This gives the protein CASSKGQGTQYF. The variable domain in full, completed from reference TRBV9 and TRBJ2-5, reads DSGVTQTPKHLITATGQRVTLRCSPRSGDLSVYWYQQSLDQGLQFLIQYYNGEERAKGNILERFSAQQFPDLHSELNLSSLELGDSALYFCASSKGQGTQYFGPGTRLLVL.

This clone was seen only a few times. The sample holds other DNA sequences that translate to the same CDR3. V is TRBV19 and J is TRBJ1-6; 9 bases fit TRBD1. The germline V gene encodes CDR1 LNHDA and CDR2 SQIVND (reference sequence). With V trimmed by 5 bases and J by 7 bases, 0 bases remained unmatched. The CDR3 covers 13 residues. Written as DNA, the CDR3 is TGTGCCAGTAGTGGACAGGGGAATTCACCCCTCCACTTT. Amino acids: CASSGQGNSPLHF.

This clone was picked up one time. This sample also contains other DNA sequences that code for the same CDR3. The chain recombines TRBV15 with TRBJ2-7; 10 bases line up with TRBD1. V dropped 5 bases and J dropped 3; count of bases not matched to a gene: 1. The CDR3 extends over 13 amino acids. The germline CDR1 and CDR2 sequences are LNHNV and YYDKDF (reference sequence). CDR3 region: CATSRDRGYEQYF. The CDR3 DNA sequence: TGTGCCACCAGCCGGGACAGGGGCTACGAGCAGTACTTC.

This chain joins TRBV18 and TRBJ2-5; no clear D. The V end lost 6 bases, the J end lost 4 bases, and 9 bases lay between the germline ends. Germline lookup yields CDR1 KGHSH and CDR2 LQKENI. CDR3 length: 12 amino acids. The CDR3, as DNA: TGTGCCAGCTCGTTCATTTCAGAGACCCAGTACTTC. Translated, it gives CASSFISETQYF.

J is TRBJ1-6 and V is TRBV10-3, with D unresolved. CDR3 size: 13 residues. The germline V gene has CDR1 ENHRY and CDR2 SYGVKD. The V and J ends lost 7 bases and 6 bases respectively, with 10 bases between them. CDR3: CAIKDFSNSPLHF. CDR3 coding DNA: TGTGCCATCAAAGACTTCTCTAATTCACCCCTCCACTTT.